This record concerns one T cell receptor (beta chain) sequence. A J-beta primer mix and a sample-barcoded 5' primer were used in a second PCR of about 7 to 12 cycles. TCRdb used MiXCR to reprocess the 5' RACE reads, holding one entry per CDR3 protein. This sample has fewer than 900,000 distinct CDR3 sequences, with 35% to 40% found just once. Trimming stripped 5 bases from V and 1 base from J, with 12 bases between. The CDR3 covers 14 residues. Per germline, CDR1 SGHVS and CDR2 FNYEAQ. This entry is derived from a study of blood T cells in healthy people across ages. The rearrangement uses TRBV7-6 and TRBJ2-7; possible D gene TRBD2, 7 bases. The specimen was blood. The TCR sequence derives from a man younger than 35 in good health. The DNA for the CDR3 is TGTGCCAGCAGCCGGGGGGCCGGATCCTACGAGCAGTACTTC. It translates to CASSRGAGSYEQYF.